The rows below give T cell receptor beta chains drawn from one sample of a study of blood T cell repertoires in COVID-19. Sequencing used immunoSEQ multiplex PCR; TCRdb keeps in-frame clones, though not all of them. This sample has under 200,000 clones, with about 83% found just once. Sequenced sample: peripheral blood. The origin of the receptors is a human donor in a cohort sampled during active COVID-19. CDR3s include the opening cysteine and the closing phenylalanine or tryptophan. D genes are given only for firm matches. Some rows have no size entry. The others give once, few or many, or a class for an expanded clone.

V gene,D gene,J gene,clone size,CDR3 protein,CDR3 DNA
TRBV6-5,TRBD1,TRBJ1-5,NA,CASSTGLLNQPQHF,TGTGCCAGCTCGACAGGGCTGCTCAATCAGCCCCAGCATTTT
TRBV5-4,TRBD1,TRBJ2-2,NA,CASSLQGAGTGELFF,TGTGCCAGCAGCTTACAGGGGGCGGGTACCGGGGAGCTGTTTTTT
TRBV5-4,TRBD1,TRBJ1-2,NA,CASGNTGGAYGYTF,TGTGCCAGCGGCAACACAGGGGGCGCCTATGGCTACACCTTC
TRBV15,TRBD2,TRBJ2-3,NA,CATSKELAALTDTQYF,TGTGCCACCAGCAAAGAGCTAGCGGCCCTCACAGATACGCAGTATTTT
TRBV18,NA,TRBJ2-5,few,CASSPGQQETQYF,TGTGCCAGCTCACCGGGGCAGCAGGAGACCCAGTACTTC
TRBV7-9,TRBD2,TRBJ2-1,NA,CASSRSGRAIHNEQFF,TGTGCCAGCAGCCGGAGCGGGAGGGCCATCCACAATGAGCAGTTCTTC
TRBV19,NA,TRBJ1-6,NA,CASTSGGRRNSPLHF,TGTGCCAGTACCTCGGGGGGGCGTCGAAATTCACCCCTCCACTTT
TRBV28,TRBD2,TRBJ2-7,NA,CASSPLRLAHEQYF,TGTGCCAGCAGTCCCCTGCGACTAGCTCACGAGCAGTACTTC
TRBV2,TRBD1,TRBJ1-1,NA,CASSIDRDRGRKNTEAFF,TGTGCCAGCAGTATCGACCGGGACAGGGGACGTAAGAACACTGAAGCTTTCTTT
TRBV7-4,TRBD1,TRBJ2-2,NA,CASIPDRGKAGELFF,TGTGCCAGCATACCTGACAGGGGCAAGGCCGGGGAGCTGTTTTTT
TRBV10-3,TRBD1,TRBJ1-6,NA,CAISDPEGAESSPLHF,TGTGCCATCAGTGATCCCGAGGGGGCAGAAAGTTCACCCCTCCACTTT
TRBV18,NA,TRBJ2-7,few,CASSPASRESYEQYF,TGTGCCAGCTCACCGGCTAGCCGGGAATCCTACGAGCAGTACTTC
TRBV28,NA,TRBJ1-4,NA,CASSPLGGALGEKLFF,TGTGCCAGCAGTCCCCTCGGGGGGGCTTTGGGAGAAAAACTGTTTTTT
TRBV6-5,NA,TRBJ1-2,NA,CASSYLQGQGYTF,TGTGCCAGCAGTTACTTGCAGGGACAAGGCTACACCTTC
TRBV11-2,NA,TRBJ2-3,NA,CASSLAGRGTDTQYF,TGTGCCAGCAGCTTAGCAGGCCGCGGCACAGATACGCAGTATTTT
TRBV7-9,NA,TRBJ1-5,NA,CASSLSGKGNQPQHF,TGTGCCAGCAGCTTATCCGGGAAGGGCAATCAGCCCCAGCATTTT
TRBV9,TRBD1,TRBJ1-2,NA,CASSAGTGFGYTF,TGTGCCAGCAGCGCCGGGACAGGGTTTGGCTACACCTTC
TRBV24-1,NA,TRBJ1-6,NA,CAPDSFRGTNSPLHF,TGTGCCCCGGACTCGTTCCGGGGAACCAATTCACCCCTCCACTTT
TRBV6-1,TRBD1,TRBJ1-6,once,CASSGTGGTYNSPLHF,TGTGCCAGCAGTGGGACAGGGGGCACCTATAATTCACCCCTCCACTTT
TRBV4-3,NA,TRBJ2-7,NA,CASSQDLPYEQYF,TGCGCCAGCAGCCAAGACCTCCCCTACGAGCAGTACTTC
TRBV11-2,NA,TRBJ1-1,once,CASSYRENTEAFF,TGTGCCAGCAGCTACCGGGAGAACACTGAAGCTTTCTTT
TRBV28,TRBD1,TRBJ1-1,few,CASSLPGQGLEAFF,TGTGCCAGCAGTTTACCGGGACAGGGCCTTGAAGCTTTCTTT